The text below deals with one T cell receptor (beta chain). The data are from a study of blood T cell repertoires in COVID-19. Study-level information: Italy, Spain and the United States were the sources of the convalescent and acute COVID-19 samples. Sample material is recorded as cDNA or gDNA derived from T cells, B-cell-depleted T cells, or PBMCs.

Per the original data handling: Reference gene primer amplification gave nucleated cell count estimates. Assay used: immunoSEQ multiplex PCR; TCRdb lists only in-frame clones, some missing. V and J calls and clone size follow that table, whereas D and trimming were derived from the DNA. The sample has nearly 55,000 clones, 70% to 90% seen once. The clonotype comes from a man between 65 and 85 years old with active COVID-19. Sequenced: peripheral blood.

CDR3 residues: CATSRDGGGVAEAFF. The DNA for the CDR3 is TGTGCCACCAGCAGAGATGGGGGGGGAGTCGCTGAAGCTTTCTTT. V usage is TRBV15 and J usage is TRBJ1-1, with D tentatively TRBD1 (5 bases). The CDR3 sequence is 15 residues long. From germline, CDR1 is LNHNV and CDR2 YYDKDF (reference sequence). The V gene lost 0 bases and the J gene lost 6 bases, with 14 bases spanning the gap. Drawing the rest from reference TRBV15 and TRBJ1-1, the complete variable domain is DAMVIQNPRYQVTQFGKPVTLSCSQTLNHNVMYWYQQKSSQAPKLLFHYYDKDFNNEADTPDNFQSRRPNTSFCFLDIRSPGLGDTAMYLCATSRDGGGVAEAFFGQGTRLTVV.